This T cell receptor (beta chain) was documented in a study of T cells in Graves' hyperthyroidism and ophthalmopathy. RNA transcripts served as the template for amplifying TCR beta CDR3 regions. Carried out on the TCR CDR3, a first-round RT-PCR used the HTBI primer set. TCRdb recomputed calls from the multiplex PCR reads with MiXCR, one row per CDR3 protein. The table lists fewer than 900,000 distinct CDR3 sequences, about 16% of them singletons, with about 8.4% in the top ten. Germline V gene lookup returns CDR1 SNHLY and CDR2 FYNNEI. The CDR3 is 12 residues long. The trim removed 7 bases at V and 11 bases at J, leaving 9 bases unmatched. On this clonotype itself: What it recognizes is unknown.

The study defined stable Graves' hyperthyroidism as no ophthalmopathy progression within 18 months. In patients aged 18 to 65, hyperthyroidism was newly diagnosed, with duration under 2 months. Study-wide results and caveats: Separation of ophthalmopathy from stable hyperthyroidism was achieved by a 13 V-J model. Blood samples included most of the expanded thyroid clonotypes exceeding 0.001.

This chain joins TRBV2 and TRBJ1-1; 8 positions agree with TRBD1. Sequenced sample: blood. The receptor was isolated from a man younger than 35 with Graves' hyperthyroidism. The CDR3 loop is CASTRDRSPAFF. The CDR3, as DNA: TGTGCCAGCACACGGGACAGGTCGCCGGCTTTCTTT.